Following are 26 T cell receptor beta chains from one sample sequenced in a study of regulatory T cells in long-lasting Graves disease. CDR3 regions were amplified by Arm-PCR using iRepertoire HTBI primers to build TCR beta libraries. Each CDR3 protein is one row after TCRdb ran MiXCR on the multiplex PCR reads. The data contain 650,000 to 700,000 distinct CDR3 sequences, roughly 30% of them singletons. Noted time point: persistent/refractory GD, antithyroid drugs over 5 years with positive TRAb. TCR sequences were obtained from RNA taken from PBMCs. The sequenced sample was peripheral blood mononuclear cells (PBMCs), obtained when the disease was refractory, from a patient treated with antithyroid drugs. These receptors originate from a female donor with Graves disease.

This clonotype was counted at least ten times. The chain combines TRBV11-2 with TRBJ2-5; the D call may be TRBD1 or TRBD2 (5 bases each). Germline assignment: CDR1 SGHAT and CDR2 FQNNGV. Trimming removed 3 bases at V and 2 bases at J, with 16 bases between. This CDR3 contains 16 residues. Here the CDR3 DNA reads TGTGCCAGCAGCTTCGTAACCGGGACGCAACAAGAGACCCAGTACTTC. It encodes CASSFVTGTQQETQYF.

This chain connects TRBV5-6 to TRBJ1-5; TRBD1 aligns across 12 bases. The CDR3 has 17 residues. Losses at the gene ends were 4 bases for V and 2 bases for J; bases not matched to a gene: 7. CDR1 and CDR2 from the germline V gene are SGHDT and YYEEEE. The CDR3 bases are TGTGCCAGCAGCGGGGGACAGGGGGCGCCGGGCAATCAGCCCCAGCATTTT. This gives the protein CASSGGQGAPGNQPQHF.

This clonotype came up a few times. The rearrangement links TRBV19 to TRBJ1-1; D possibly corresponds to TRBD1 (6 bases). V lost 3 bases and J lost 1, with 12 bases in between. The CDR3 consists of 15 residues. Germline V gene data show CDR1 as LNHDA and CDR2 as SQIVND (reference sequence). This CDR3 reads CASSIQGTWNTEAFF. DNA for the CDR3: TGTGCCAGTAGTATCCAGGGGACATGGAACACTGAAGCTTTCTTT.

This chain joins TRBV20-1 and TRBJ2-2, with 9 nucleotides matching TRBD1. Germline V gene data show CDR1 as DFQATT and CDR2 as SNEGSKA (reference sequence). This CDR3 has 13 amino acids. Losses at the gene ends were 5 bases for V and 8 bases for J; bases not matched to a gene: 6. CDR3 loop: CSARDRVSGELFF. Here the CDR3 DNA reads TGCAGTGCTCGGGACAGGGTTTCTGGGGAGCTGTTTTTT.

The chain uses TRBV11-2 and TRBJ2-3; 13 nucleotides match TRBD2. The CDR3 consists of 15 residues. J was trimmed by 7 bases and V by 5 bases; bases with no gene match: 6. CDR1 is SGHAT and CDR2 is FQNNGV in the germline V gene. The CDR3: CASSPGTSGKNTQYF. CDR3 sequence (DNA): TGTGCCAGCAGCCCAGGGACTAGCGGGAAGAATACGCAGTATTTT.

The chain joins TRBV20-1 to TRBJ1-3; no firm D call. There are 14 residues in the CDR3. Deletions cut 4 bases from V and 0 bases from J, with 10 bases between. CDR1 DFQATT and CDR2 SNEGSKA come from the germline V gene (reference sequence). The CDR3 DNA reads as TGCAGTGCTACCGACACGGGCTCTGGAAACACCATATATTTT. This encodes CSATDTGSGNTIYF.

CDR3: CSARDGRQVREQYF. The CDR3 DNA reads TGCAGTGCTAGAGATGGAAGACAGGTCCGCGAGCAGTACTTC. This chain links TRBV20-1 with TRBJ2-7; weak D call: TRBD1 (6 bases). The CDR3 has 14 residues. Looked up from germline, CDR1 is DFQATT and CDR2 is SNEGSKA (reference sequence). V gave up 0 bases and J gave up 6 bases, with 15 bases separating them.

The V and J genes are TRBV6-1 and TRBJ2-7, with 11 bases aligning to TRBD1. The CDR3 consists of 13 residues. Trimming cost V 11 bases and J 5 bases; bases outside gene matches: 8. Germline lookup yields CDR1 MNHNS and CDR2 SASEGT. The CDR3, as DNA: TGTGCCGCCCGGGACAGGGGGAGGCACGAGCAGTACTTC. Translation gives CAARDRGRHEQYF.

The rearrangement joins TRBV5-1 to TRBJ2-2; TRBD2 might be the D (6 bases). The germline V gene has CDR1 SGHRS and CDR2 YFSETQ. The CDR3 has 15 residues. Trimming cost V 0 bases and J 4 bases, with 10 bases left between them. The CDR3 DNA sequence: TGCGCCAGCAGCTTGGAAGGAGGGGTCACCGGGGAGCTGTTTTTT. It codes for CASSLEGGVTGELFF.

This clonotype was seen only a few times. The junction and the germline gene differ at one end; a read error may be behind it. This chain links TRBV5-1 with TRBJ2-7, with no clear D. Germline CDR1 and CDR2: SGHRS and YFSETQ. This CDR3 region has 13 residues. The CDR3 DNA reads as TGCGCCAGCAGCTTGGGAGAGGTGGAATCATGGCACTTC. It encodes CASSLGEVESWHF.

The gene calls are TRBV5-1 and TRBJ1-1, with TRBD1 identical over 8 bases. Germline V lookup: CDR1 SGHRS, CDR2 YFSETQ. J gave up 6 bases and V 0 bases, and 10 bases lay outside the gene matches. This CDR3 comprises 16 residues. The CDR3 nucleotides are TGCGCCAGCAGCTTGGAGGTCCTGACAGGGGAGGCTGAAGCTTTCTTT. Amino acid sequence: CASSLEVLTGEAEAFF.

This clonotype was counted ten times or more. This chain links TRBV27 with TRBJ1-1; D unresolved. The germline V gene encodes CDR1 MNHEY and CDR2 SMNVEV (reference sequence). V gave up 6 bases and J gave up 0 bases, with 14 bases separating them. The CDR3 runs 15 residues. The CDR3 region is CASSLSLGMNTEAFF. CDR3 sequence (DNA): TGTGCCAGCAGCCTAAGCCTTGGAATGAACACTGAAGCTTTCTTT.

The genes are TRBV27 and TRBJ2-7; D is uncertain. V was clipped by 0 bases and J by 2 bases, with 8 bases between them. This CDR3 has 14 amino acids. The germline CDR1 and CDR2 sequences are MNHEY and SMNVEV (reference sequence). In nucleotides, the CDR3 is TGTGCCAGCAGTTTATCCCCTAATACCTACGAGCAGTACTTC. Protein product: CASSLSPNTYEQYF.

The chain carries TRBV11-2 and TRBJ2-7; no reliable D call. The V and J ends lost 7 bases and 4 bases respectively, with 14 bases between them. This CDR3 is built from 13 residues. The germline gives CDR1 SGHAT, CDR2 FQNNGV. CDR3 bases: TGTGCCAGCACCGACGGAGTAACGTACGAGCAGTACTTC. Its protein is CASTDGVTYEQYF.

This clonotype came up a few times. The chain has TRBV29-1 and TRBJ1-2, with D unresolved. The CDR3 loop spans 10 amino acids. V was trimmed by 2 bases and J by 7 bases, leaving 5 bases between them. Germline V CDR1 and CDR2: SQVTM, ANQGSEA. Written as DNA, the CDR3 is TGCAGCGTTGAATTGGGTGGCTACACCTTC. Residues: CSVELGGYTF.

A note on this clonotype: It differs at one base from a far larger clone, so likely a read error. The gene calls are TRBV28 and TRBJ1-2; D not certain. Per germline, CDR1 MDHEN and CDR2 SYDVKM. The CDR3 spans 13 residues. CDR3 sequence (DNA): TGTGCCAGCAGCCCCACAGCTAACTATGACTACACCTTC. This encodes CASSPTANYDYTF.

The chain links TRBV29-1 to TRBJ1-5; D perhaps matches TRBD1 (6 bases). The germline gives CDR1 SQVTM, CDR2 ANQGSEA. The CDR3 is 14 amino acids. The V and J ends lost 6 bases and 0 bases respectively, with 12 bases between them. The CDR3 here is CSVLDSNSNQPQHF. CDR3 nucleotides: TGCAGCGTCTTGGACAGTAATAGCAATCAGCCCCAGCATTTT.

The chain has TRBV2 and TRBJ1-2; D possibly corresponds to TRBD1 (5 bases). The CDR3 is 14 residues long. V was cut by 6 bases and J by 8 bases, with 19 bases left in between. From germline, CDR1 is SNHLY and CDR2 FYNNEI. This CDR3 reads CASRDSRDSGGYTF. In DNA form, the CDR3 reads TGTGCCAGCAGGGATTCTAGGGACTCGGGAGGCTACACCTTC.

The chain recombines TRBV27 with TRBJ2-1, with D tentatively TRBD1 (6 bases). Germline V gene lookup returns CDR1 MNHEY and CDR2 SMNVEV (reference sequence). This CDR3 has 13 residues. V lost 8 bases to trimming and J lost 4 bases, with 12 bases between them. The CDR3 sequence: CASRPGTYNEQFF. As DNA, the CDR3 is TGTGCCAGCCGGCCCGGGACATACAATGAGCAGTTCTTC.

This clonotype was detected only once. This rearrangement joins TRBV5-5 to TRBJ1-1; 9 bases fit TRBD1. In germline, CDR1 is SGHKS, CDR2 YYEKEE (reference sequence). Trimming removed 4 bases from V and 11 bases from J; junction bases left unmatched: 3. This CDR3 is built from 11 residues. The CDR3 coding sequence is TGTGCCAGCAGCCTGACAGGGGGGGCTTTCTTT. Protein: CASSLTGGAFF.

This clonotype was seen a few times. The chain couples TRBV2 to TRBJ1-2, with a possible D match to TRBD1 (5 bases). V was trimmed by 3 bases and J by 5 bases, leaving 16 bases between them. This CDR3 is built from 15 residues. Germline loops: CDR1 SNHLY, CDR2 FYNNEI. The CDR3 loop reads CASSDPSSRDYGYTF. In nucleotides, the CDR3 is TGTGCCAGCAGTGATCCGTCCAGCAGGGATTATGGCTACACCTTC.

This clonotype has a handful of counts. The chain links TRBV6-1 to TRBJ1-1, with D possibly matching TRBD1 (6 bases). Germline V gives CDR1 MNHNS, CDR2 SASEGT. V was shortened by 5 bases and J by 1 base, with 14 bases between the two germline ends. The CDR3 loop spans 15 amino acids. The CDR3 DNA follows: TGTGCCAGCAGTAACCCCGAACAGGGGAACACTGAAGCTTTCTTT. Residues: CASSNPEQGNTEAFF.

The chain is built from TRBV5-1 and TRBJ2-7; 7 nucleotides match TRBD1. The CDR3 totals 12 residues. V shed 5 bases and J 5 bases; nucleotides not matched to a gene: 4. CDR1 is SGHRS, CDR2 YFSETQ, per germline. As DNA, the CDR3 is TGCGCCAGCAGTTTCCAGGGGGACGAGCAGTACTTC. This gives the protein CASSFQGDEQYF. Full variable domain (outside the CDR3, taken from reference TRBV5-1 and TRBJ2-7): KAGVTQTPRYLIKTRGQQVTLSCSPISGHRSVSWYQQTPGQGLQFLFEYFSETQRNKGNFPGRFSGRQFSNSRSEMNVSTLELGDSALYLCASSFQGDEQYFGPGTRLTVT.

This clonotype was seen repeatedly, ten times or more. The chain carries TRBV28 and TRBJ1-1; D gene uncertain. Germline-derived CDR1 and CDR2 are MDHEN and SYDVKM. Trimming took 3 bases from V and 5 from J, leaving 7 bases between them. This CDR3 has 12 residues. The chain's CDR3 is CASSLVETEAFF. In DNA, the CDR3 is TGTGCCAGCAGTTTGGTTGAGACTGAAGCTTTCTTT.

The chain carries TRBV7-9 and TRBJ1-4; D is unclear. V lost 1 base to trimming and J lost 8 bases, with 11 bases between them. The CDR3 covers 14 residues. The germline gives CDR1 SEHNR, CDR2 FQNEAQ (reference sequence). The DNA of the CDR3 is TGTGCCAGCAGCTTAGTGGCGGTTGGCGAAAAACTGTTTTTT. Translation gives CASSLVAVGEKLFF.

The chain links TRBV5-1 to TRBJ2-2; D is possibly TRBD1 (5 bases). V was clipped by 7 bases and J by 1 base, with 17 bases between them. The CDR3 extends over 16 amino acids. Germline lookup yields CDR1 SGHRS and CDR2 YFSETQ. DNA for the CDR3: TGCGCCAGCGCCCAAGATGCAGGGATGAACACCGGGGAGCTGTTTTTT. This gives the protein CASAQDAGMNTGELFF.